The 14 T cell receptor beta chains given below trace back to one sample, sequenced in a study of blood T cell repertoires in COVID-19. Only in-frame clones appear in the TCRdb table, and some are missing; sequencing was by immunoSEQ multiplex PCR. The table records more than 200,000 clones, less than 90% of them present only once. The specimen sequenced was peripheral blood. The receptor set was obtained from a man aged 55 to 70 with acute or convalescent COVID-19.

The J gene is TRBJ2-7, the V gene TRBV27; D is possibly TRBD1 (5 bases). The CDR3 is 13 amino acids. With 4 bases removed from V and 3 bases from J, the gap between germline ends came to 10 bases. The germline CDR1 and CDR2 sequences are MNHEY and SMNVEV (reference sequence). CDR3 amino acids: CASSSGHFYEQYF. CDR3 sequence (DNA): TGTGCCAGCAGTTCCGGACACTTCTACGAGCAGTACTTC.

V usage is TRBV20-1 and J usage is TRBJ2-5, with D hard to call. The CDR3 has 11 amino acids. Germline values: CDR1 DFQATT, CDR2 SNEGSKA (reference sequence). V was pared by 7 bases and J by 0 bases, with 6 bases between. CDR3 nucleotide sequence: TGCAGTGTCAGCGACCAAGAGACCCAGTACTTC. Translating it yields CSVSDQETQYF.

The chain recombines TRBV15 with TRBJ2-3; TRBD1 matches 7 bases. The CDR3 loop spans 18 amino acids. Germline CDR1 reads LNHNV; CDR2 reads YYDKDF (reference sequence). V lost 2 bases to trimming and J lost 4 bases; unmatched junction nucleotides: 15. The CDR3 protein is CATSRTQGLSTSPDTQYF. DNA for the CDR3: TGTGCCACCAGCAGAACACAGGGGCTGTCAACGAGCCCAGATACGCAGTATTTT.

The chain carries TRBV3-1 (or the pseudogene TRBV3-2) and TRBJ2-1; 12 bases match TRBD2. J gave up 8 bases and V 1 base, and 3 bases lay outside the gene matches. The CDR3 contains 15 residues. The germline V gene has CDR1 LGHDT and CDR2 YNNKEL (reference sequence). The DNA of the CDR3 is TGTGCCAGCAGCCAAGGGACTAGCGGGACCCATGAGCAGTTCTTC. Its translation: CASSQGTSGTHEQFF.

The chain is built from TRBV19 and TRBJ1-5, with TRBD1 identical over 10 bases. CDR1 and CDR2 (germline): LNHDA, SQIVND (reference sequence). Losses at the gene ends were 3 bases for V and 5 bases for J; bases not matched to a gene: 4. The CDR3 loop spans 15 amino acids. The CDR3 region is CASSMDRGTHQPQHF. The CDR3 DNA reads as TGTGCCAGTAGTATGGACAGGGGGACCCATCAGCCCCAGCATTTT.

The chain has TRBV4-1 and TRBJ2-2; 7 bases agree with TRBD1. From germline, CDR1 is MGHRA and CDR2 YSYEKL. This CDR3 is built from 16 residues. Unmatched junction bases numbered 7, after V lost 4 bases and J lost 2 bases. CDR3 loop: CASSLSGTVNTGELFF. CDR3 in DNA: TGCGCCAGCAGCCTTTCCGGGACAGTTAACACCGGGGAGCTGTTTTTT.

The rearrangement uses TRBV3-1 (or the pseudogene TRBV3-2) and TRBJ2-1; TRBD1 aligns across 10 bases. The CDR3 sequence is 16 residues long. Germline assignment: CDR1 LGHDT and CDR2 YNNKEL (reference sequence). J lost 6 bases, V lost 4 bases, and 9 bases had no gene match. Here the CDR3 DNA reads TGTGCCAGCAGCCGAAAGACAGGGGGCCGGGGCAATGAGCAGTTCTTC. Its translation: CASSRKTGGRGNEQFF.

CDR3 bases: TGCGCCAGCAGTGCTAGCGGGCAAGAGACCCAGTACTTC. It codes for CASSASGQETQYF. This sequence joins TRBV10-2 and TRBJ2-5; 8 nucleotides match TRBD2. J gave up 2 bases and V 4 bases, and 0 bases lay outside the gene matches. Per germline, CDR1 WSHSY and CDR2 SAAADI. This CDR3 spans 13 amino acids.

This rearrangement joins TRBV5-1 to TRBJ2-7; 11 nucleotides agree with TRBD2. Germline V gene lookup returns CDR1 SGHRS and CDR2 YFSETQ. V trimming: 2 bases; J trimming: 3 bases; junction bases outside the gene matches: 10. CDR3 size: 17 residues. CDR3 loop: CASSFQITGTSGYEQYF. The CDR3 DNA reads as TGCGCCAGCAGCTTCCAAATTACCGGGACTAGCGGCTACGAGCAGTACTTC.

The chain has TRBV5-1 and TRBJ1-1, with D maybe TRBD1 (6 bases). There are 17 residues in the CDR3. Between the trimmed V and J ends, which lost 1 base and 0 bases, there was a span of 16 bases. Germline V CDR1 and CDR2: SGHRS, YFSETQ. The CDR3 DNA is TGCGCCAGCAGCTTGTCGGGACACATCAGCGTGAACACTGAAGCTTTCTTT. Residues: CASSLSGHISVNTEAFF.

This chain connects TRBV9 to TRBJ2-2; D ambiguous. The germline CDR1 and CDR2 sequences are SGDLS and YYNGEE. The CDR3 totals 16 residues. V gave up 4 bases and J gave up 5 bases, with 18 bases separating them. The CDR3 DNA follows: TGTGCCAGCAGCCCCACTGTGAACCGTTGGACCGGGGAGCTGTTTTTT. It translates to CASSPTVNRWTGELFF.

This rearrangement joins TRBV28 to TRBJ2-3; 8 bases are a match to TRBD2. V dropped 5 bases and J dropped 1; count of bases not matched to a gene: 8. Germline values: CDR1 MDHEN, CDR2 SYDVKM. The CDR3 length is 16 residues. The chain's CDR3 is CASSQVGRGGTDTQYF. CDR3 nucleotides: TGTGCCAGCAGTCAAGTAGGGCGGGGGGGCACAGATACGCAGTATTTT.

The CDR3 here is CASSLSIQTYEQYF. The CDR3 DNA follows: TGTGCCAGCAGCCTCTCAATACAGACCTACGAGCAGTACTTC. The J gene is TRBJ2-7, the V gene TRBV6-2 or TRBV6-3, with D uncertain. Deletions cut 6 bases from V and 2 bases from J, with 14 bases between. The CDR3 has 14 residues. CDR1 is MNHEY, CDR2 SVGEGT, per germline.

The count of this clone is one. The chain links TRBV13 to TRBJ2-7; D may be TRBD1 (6 bases). The germline V gene encodes CDR1 PRHDT and CDR2 FYEKMQ (reference sequence). Trimming cost V 7 bases and J 2 bases, with 15 bases left between them. The CDR3 totals 14 residues. The CDR3 loop is CASTSGQQAYEQYF. DNA of the CDR3: TGTGCCAGCACAAGCGGACAGCAGGCCTACGAGCAGTACTTC.